Each of the 18 T cell receptor delta chains below was sequenced from the same sample in a study of γδ T cells in repeated Plasmodium falciparum infection. TCRdb repeated clone calling on the multiplex PCR reads with CATT. The sample includes over 45,000 delta-chain clones, around 1.6% of them seen just once. Gammadelta T cells were flow-sorted from PBMC into Vgamma9/Vdelta2+ and Vdelta2-negative populations for bulk analysis. The sample comprised gamma-delta T cells from blood. The receptors were sampled from a pool of human donors (malaria-infected and uninfected, not separated).

Comment on this clone: TCRdb records a much larger clone's protein for this DNA, with a difference at residue 19 that likely arises from a read error; the protein given is the translation of the DNA. J gene calling gave no result, while the V gene is TRDV3; TRDD3 is the table's D call, not checked against the DNA. Germline CDR1 and CDR2: TVYSNPD and GDNSRS (reference sequence). This CDR3 is 21 amino acids long. The CDR3 reads CAFRAPSPLGAIWAYTDKHIF. In nucleotides, the CDR3 is TGTGCCTTTAGAGCGCCTTCCCCCCTGGGGGCCATATGGGCGTACACCGATAAACACATCTTT.

In this sample, this clone turned up many times. The V gene is TRDV2, the J gene TRDJ1; TRDD3 aligns across 7 bases. The CDR3 totals 16 residues. Germline V lookup: CDR1 GEAIGNYY, CDR2 EKD. Trimming at V came to 3 bases and at J to 1 base, leaving 10 bases not matched to a gene. The CDR3 sequence: CACDLLGIGSTDKLIF. In DNA, the CDR3 is TGTGCCTGTGACTTACTGGGGATCGGATCCACCGATAAACTCATCTTT.

This clone is deemed medium-sized. V usage is TRDV1 and J usage is TRDJ1, with D tentatively TRDD2 (5 bases). There are 20 residues in the CDR3. Germline assignment: CDR1 TSWWSYY and CDR2 QGS. V was clipped by 1 base and J by 0 bases, with 24 bases between them. CDR3 coding DNA: TGTGCTCTTGGGGAACACCCTTCGAAGCGTCCTTCAGATCACACCGATAAACTCATCTTT. This translates into CALGEHPSKRPSDHTDKLIF.

This clone was recorded a few times. This is likely an artifact of a read error, given a far larger clone one base away. Other DNA sequences in the same sample also yield this CDR3. The rearrangement joins TRDV1 to TRDJ1; D call uncertain. The J gene, absent from TCRdb, was called here by matching the DNA to germline. Germline V gene data show CDR1 as TSWWSYY and CDR2 as QGS. The CDR3 length is 17 residues. This CDR3 reads CALGERHPVSYTDKLIF. In DNA form, the CDR3 reads TGTGCTCTTGGGGAGAGGCACCCCGTCTCTTACACTGATAAACTCATCTTT.

This clone was observed a handful of times. The mismatch at residue 12 between this DNA's translation and the TCRdb protein of a much larger clone likely reflects a read error; the protein shown is translated from the DNA. This same CDR3 is encoded by further DNA sequences in the sample. This rearrangement joins TRDV1 to TRDJ1, with 8 positions matching TRDD3. TCRdb is silent on the J gene; assignment here came from matching the DNA to germline. Germline V CDR1 and CDR2: TSWWSYY, QGS. The CDR3 has 17 amino acids. For the CDR3, the DNA is TGTGCCCTTGGGTGGCGAGGGGGGATATTCCCCACCGATAAACTCATCTTT. Translating gives CALGWRGGIFPTDKLIF.

This clone was found many times. For this DNA, TCRdb reports the protein of a much larger clone, which diverges at residue 16, most likely from a read error; the protein presented here is translated directly from the DNA. The genes are TRAV29/DV5 and TRDJ1, with TRDD3 identical over 10 bases. This CDR3 has 17 residues. From germline, CDR1 is NSMFDY and CDR2 ISSIKDK. The CDR3 nucleotides are TGTGCAGCAACGCTTCGTATAGGGGGATACGCGCGGTTTAAACTCACCTTT. Its translation is CAATLRIGGYARFKLTF.

To note about this clone: TCRdb's listed protein matches a much larger clone and diverges from this DNA's translation at residue 16, likely through a read error; the protein shown comes from the DNA. The chain links TRDV1 to TRDJ1; TRDD3 aligns across 10 bases. Matching the DNA to germline supplied the J gene, which TCRdb does not give. The V and J ends lost 1 base and 1 base, in that order; junction bases with no gene match: 30. The CDR3 extends over 25 amino acids. Germline loops: CDR1 TSWWSYY, CDR2 QGS. CDR3 sequence: CALGEQAFLSFILGDAGLGTDKLIF. The CDR3 DNA is TGTGCTCTTGGGGAACAAGCCTTCCTAAGCTTTATACTGGGGGATGCCGGGTTAGGCACCGATAAACTCATCTTT.

In its sample, this clone was seen many times. A read error likely explains this, since a far larger clone differs by one base. Other DNA sequences within the sample encode an identical CDR3. This chain joins TRDV1 and TRDJ1; 9 bases are a match to TRDD3. This CDR3 is 17 amino acids long. Germline V gene sequence: CDR1 TSWWSYY, CDR2 QGS. V was clipped by 4 bases and J by 2 bases; unmatched bases: 11. CDR3 nucleotide sequence: TGTGCTCTTGGGGTCGGAGCTGGGGGATTCTCTACCGATAAACTCATCTTT. It encodes CALGVGAGGFSTDKLIF.

This clone appeared a few times. The protein in TCRdb stems from a much larger clone and differs at residue 20 from this DNA's translation, likely a read error; here the protein is translated from the DNA. The J gene is TRDJ1, the V gene TRDV1; possible D gene TRDD2, 5 bases. The CDR3 is made up of 27 amino acids. With 0 bases removed from V and 0 bases from J, the gap between germline ends came to 44 bases. Germline values: CDR1 TSWWSYY, CDR2 QGS. The CDR3 DNA is TGTGCTCTTGGGGAACTGCATAATCCTTCTTACTTGGGACTGCCAGCATTCCAGCACACCAACACCGATAAACTCATCTTT. Its translation is CALGELHNPSYLGLPAFQHTNTDKLIF.

Comments on this clone: A single base is all that separates this from a far larger clone, so a read error is likely. Other DNA sequences of this sample code for an identical CDR3. CDR3 amino acids: CALSPRRSRVDPTSYTDKLIF. The CDR3 DNA is TGTGCTCTTAGCCCTAGGAGGTCCCGGGTCGACCCGACCTCGTACACCGATAAACTCATCTTT. The rearrangement links TRDV1 to TRDJ1; no firm D call. Germline matching of the DNA provided the J gene here, since TCRdb leaves it blank. The V gene lost 8 bases and the J gene lost 0 bases, with 34 bases spanning the gap. Germline CDR1 is TSWWSYY and CDR2 is QGS. The CDR3 totals 21 residues.

A few counts support this clone. A far larger clone is just one base off, so this is likely a read error. This sample includes further DNA sequences coding for the same CDR3. V gene TRDV1 combines with J gene TRDJ1; weak D call: TRDD2 (5 bases). CDR3 length equals 13 residues. Germline CDR1 is TSWWSYY and CDR2 is QGS. The germline V and J ends were trimmed by 9 bases and 0 bases, with 11 bases remaining between them. CDR3 protein: CALFLLNTDKLIF. DNA for the CDR3: TGTGCTCTATTCCTGTTGAACACCGATAAACTCATCTTT.

This clone is labeled as medium-sized (0.01 to 0.1%). The chain joins TRDV2 to TRDJ3; D unresolved. The V gene's germline CDR1 is GEAIGNYY and CDR2 EKD. The CDR3 runs to 20 residues. The V gene lost 3 bases and the J gene lost 0 bases, with 20 bases spanning the gap. CDR3 region: CACDLLSDVPRSWDTRQMFF. CDR3 DNA: TGTGCCTGTGACCTCCTCTCGGACGTCCCCCGCTCCTGGGACACCCGACAGATGTTTTTC.

This clone appeared a few times. TCRdb has a much larger clone's protein, which differs at residue 5 from the translation of this DNA, likely because of a read error; what is shown is the protein translated from the DNA. The CDR3 protein is CALGSPFWALTAQLFF. The CDR3 DNA is TGTGCTCTTGGGAGCCCTTTTTGGGCTTTGACAGCACAACTCTTCTTT. The chain has TRDV1 and TRDJ2; D is unclear. V was clipped by 5 bases and J by 0 bases, with 13 bases between them. Per germline, CDR1 TSWWSYY and CDR2 QGS. The CDR3 length is 16 residues.

This clone was observed a few times. A far larger clone is one base from this, pointing to a likely read error. Other DNA sequences of this sample code for an identical CDR3. The J gene is TRDJ1, the V gene TRAV38-2/DV8, with no clear D. This CDR3 is built from 24 residues. Germline CDR1 is TSESDYY and CDR2 is QEAYKQQN. Trimming shortened V by 1 base and J by 1 base, and 38 bases separated the two germline ends. CDR3 DNA sequence: TGTGCTTATAGGAGCACCCCGCGGCTACGTGGCCTCCCTGGAGGCCGGCCTTTCACCGATAAACTCATCTTT. Translation: CAYRSTPRLRGLPGGRPFTDKLIF.

This clone turned up a few times. TCRdb pairs this DNA with a much larger clone's protein that differs at residue 16, likely a read error; the protein shown was translated from the DNA. For the V gene the call is TRDV2; the J gene has no call; TRDD3, the table's D call, was not compared with the DNA. Looked up from germline, CDR1 is GEAIGNYY and CDR2 is EKD. This CDR3 has 17 residues. CDR3 region: CACDTRVDTGCECKLTF. The CDR3 coding sequence is TGTGCCTGTGACACCCGTGTTGATACTGGGTGCGAGTGTAAACTCACCTTT.

This clone came up a few times. With a far larger clone one base away, a read error is the likely cause. This sample also contains other DNA sequences that code for the same CDR3. This rearrangement joins TRDV2 to TRDJ1; D gene uncertain. Here the J gene came from matching the DNA to germline, since TCRdb omits it. V lost 5 bases and J lost 8, with 20 bases in between. This CDR3 has 14 residues. CDR1 and CDR2 (germline): GEAIGNYY, EKD. The CDR3 bases are TGTGCCTGTGTCCCAGGTACTGAGGCTCTAAAACTCATCTTT. This codes for CACVPGTEALKLIF.

In regard to this clone: TCRdb's protein for this DNA is that of a much larger clone and differs from the translation at residue 3, likely a read error; the protein shown is the DNA translation. The V call is TRDV1, the J call TRDJ1; 8 bases are a match to TRDD3. The J gene, missing from TCRdb, was assigned here through DNA to germline matching. Germline V gives CDR1 TSWWSYY, CDR2 QGS. The CDR3 covers 22 residues. CDR3 residues: CAPGELRLTFWGKTSYTDKLIF. For the CDR3, the DNA is TGTGCTCCTGGGGAACTAAGACTGACCTTCTGGGGGAAAACTAGCTACACCGATAAACTCATCTTT.

As to this clone: A far larger clone is off by one base, so a read error is likely. Other DNA sequences from this sample encode an identical CDR3 as well. The V and J genes are TRDV1 and TRDJ1; a weak D match, TRDD3 (10 bases). The J gene, absent from TCRdb, was called here by matching the DNA to germline. CDR3 length: 24 amino acids. Looked up from germline, CDR1 is TSWWSYY and CDR2 is QGS. The CDR3: CALGEPSYGFYWGIEHDYTDKLIF. CDR3 nucleotide sequence: TGTGCTCTTGGGGAGCCTTCCTACGGATTCTACTGGGGGATCGAACACGATTACACTGATAAACTCATCTTT.